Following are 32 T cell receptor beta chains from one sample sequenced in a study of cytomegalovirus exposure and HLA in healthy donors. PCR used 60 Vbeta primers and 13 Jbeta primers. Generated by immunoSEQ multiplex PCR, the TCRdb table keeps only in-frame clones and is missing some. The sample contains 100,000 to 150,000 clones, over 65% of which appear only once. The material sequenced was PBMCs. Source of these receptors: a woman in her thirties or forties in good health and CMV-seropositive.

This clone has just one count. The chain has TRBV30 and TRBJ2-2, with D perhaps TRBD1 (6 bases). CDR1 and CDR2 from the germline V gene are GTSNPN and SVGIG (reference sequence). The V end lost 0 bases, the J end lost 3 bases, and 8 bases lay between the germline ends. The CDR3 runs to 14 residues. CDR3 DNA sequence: TGTGCCTGGAGTGTGACAGGTTACACCGGGGAGCTGTTTTTT. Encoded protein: CAWSVTGYTGELFF.

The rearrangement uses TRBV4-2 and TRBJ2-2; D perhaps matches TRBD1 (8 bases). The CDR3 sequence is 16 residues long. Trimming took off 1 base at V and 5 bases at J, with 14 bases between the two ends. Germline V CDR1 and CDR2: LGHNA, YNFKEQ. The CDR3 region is CASSQGQGRGTGELFF. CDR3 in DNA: TGTGCCAGCAGCCAAGGACAGGGGCGGGGGACCGGGGAGCTGTTTTTT.

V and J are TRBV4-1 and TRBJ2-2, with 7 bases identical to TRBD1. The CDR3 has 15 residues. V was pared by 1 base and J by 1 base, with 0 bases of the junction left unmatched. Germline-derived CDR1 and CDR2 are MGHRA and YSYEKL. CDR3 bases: TGCGCCAGCAGCCAAGGACAGGGGAACACCGGGGAGCTGTTTTTT. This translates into CASSQGQGNTGELFF.

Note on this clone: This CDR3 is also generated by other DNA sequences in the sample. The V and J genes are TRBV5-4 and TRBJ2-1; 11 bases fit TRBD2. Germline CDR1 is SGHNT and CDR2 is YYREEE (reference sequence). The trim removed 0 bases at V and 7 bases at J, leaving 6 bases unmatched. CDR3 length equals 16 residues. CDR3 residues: CASSLGLAGGQNEQFF. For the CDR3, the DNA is TGTGCCAGCAGCTTGGGCCTAGCGGGGGGTCAGAATGAGCAGTTCTTC.

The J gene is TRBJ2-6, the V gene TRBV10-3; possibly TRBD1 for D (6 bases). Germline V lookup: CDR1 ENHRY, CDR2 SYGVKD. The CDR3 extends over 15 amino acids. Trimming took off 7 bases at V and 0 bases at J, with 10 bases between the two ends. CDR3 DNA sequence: TGTGCCATCACAGGGGTTCACTCTGGGGCCAACGTCCTGACTTTC. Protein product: CAITGVHSGANVLTF.

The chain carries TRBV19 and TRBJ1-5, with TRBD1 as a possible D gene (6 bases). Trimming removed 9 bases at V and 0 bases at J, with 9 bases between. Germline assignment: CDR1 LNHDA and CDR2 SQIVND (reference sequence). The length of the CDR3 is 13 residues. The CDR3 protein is CARLRGSNQPQHF. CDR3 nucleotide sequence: TGTGCCAGGCTCAGGGGTAGCAATCAGCCCCAGCATTTT.

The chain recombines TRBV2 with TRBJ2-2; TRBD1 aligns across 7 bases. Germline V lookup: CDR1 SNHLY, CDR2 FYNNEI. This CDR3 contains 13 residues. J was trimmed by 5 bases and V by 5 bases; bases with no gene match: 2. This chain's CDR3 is CASSIRGTGELFF. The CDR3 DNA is TGTGCCAGCAGTATCAGGGGGACCGGGGAGCTGTTTTTT.

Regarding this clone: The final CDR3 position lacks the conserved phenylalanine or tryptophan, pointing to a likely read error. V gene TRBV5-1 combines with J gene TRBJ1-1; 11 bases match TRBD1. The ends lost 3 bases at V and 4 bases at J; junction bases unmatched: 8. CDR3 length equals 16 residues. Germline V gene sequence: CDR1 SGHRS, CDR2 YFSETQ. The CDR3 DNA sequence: TGCGCCAGCAGCTGGGGTCCCGGGACAGGGGGCACTGAAGCTTTCGTT. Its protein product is CASSWGPGTGGTEAFV.

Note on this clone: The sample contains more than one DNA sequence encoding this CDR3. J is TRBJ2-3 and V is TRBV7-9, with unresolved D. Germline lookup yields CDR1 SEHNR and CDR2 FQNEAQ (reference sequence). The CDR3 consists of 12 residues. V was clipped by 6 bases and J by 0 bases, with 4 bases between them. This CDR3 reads CASSSSTDTQYF. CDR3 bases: TGTGCCAGCAGTTCTAGCACAGATACGCAGTATTTT.

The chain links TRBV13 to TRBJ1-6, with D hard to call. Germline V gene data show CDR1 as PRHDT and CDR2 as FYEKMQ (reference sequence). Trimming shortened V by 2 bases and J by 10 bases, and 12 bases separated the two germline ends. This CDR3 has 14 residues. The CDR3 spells CASSLIGEGSPLHF. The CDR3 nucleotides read TGTGCCAGCAGCTTAATCGGGGAAGGGTCACCCCTCCACTTT.

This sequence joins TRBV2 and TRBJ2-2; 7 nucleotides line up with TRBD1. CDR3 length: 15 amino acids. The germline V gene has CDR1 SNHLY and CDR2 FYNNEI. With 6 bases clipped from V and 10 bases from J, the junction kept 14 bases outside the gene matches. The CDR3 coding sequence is TGTGCCAGCAGCCCTGGACAGGTTAAGCAATTGGAGCTGTTTTTT. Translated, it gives CASSPGQVKQLELFF. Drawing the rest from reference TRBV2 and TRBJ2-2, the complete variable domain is EPEVTQTPSHQVTQMGQEVILRCVPISNHLYFYWYRQILGQKVEFLVSFYNNEISEKSEIFDDQFSVERPDGSNFTLKIRSTKLEDSAMYFCASSPGQVKQLELFFGEGSRLTVL.

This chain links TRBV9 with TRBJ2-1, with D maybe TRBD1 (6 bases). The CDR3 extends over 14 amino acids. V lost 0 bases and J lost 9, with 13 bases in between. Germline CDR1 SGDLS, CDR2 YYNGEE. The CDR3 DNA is TGTGCCAGCAGCGTAGGGGGGCCGGAAGGTGAGCAGTTCTTC. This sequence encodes CASSVGGPEGEQFF.

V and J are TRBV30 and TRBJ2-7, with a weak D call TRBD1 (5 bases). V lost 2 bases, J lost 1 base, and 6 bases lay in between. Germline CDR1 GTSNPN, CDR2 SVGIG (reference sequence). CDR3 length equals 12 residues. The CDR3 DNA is TGTGCCTGGAGTAAGGGGTCCTACGAGCAGTACTTC. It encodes CAWSKGSYEQYF.

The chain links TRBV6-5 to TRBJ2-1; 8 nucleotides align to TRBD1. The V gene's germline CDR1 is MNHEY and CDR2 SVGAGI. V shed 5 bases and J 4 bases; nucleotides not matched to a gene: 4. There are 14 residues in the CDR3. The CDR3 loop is CASSDRDRYNEQFF. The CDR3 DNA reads TGTGCCAGCAGTGACCGGGACAGGTACAATGAGCAGTTCTTC.

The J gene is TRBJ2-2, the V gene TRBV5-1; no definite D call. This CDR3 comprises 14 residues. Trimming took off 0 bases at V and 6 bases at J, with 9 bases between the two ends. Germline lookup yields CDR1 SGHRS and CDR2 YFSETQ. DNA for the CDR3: TGCGCCAGCAGCTTGGGGGTCCGGGCCGGGGAGCTGTTTTTT. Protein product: CASSLGVRAGELFF.

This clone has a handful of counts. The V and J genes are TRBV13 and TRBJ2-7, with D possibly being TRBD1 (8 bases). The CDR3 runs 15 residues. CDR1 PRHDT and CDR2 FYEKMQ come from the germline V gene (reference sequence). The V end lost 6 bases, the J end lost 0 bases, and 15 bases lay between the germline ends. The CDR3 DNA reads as TGTGCCAGCAGTCACAGGGGGAGGGCCTCCTACGAGCAGTACTTC. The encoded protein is CASSHRGRASYEQYF.

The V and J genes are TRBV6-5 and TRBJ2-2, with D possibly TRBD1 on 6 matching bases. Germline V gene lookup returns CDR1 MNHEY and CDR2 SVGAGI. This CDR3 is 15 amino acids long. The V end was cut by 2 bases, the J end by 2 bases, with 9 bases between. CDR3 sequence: CASSYLQGNTGELFF. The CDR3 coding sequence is TGTGCCAGCAGTTACCTACAGGGAAACACCGGGGAGCTGTTTTTT.

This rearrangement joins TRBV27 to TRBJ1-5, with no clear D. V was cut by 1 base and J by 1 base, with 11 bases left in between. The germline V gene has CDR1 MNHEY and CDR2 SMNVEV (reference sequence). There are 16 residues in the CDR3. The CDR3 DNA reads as TGTGCCAGCAGTTTATACCGGACTGCGAGCAATCAGCCCCAGCATTTT. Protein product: CASSLYRTASNQPQHF.

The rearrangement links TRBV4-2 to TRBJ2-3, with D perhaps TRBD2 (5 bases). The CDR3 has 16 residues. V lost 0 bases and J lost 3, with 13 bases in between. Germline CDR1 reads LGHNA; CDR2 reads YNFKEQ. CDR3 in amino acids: CASSQDLRGRTDTQYF. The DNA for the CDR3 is TGTGCCAGCAGCCAAGATCTCCGGGGTAGGACAGATACGCAGTATTTT.

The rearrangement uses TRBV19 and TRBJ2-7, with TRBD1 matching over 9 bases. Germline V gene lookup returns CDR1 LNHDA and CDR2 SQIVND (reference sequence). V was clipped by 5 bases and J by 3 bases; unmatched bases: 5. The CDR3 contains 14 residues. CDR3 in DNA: TGTGCCAGTAGTGGACAGGGGTTCATCTACGAGCAGTACTTC. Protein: CASSGQGFIYEQYF. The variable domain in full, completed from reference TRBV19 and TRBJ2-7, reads DGGITQSPKYLFRKEGQNVTLSCEQNLNHDAMYWYRQDPGQGLRLIYYSQIVNDFQKGDIAEGYSVSREKKESFPLTVTSAQKNPTAFYLCASSGQGFIYEQYFGPGTRLTVT.

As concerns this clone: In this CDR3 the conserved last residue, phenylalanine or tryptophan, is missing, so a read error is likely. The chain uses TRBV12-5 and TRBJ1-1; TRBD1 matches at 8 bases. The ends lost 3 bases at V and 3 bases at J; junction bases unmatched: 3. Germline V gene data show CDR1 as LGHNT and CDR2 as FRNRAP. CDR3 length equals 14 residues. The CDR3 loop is CASGLGQGDTEAFV. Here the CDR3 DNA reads TGTGCTAGTGGTTTAGGACAGGGCGACACTGAAGCTTTCGTT.

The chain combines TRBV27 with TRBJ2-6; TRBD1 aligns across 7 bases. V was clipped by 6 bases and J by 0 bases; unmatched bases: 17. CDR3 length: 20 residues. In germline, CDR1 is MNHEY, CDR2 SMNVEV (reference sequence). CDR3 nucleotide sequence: TGTGCCAGCAGCCCTCTGGTTGGTTGGCAGGGGGTCTCTGGGGCCAACGTCCTGACTTTC. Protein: CASSPLVGWQGVSGANVLTF.

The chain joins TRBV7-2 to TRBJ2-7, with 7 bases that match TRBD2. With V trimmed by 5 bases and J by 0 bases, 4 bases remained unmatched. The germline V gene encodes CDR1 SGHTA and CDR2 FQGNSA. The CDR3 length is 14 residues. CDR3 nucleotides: TGTGCCAGCAGCACGACTAGCAGCTCCTACGAGCAGTACTTC. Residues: CASSTTSSSYEQYF. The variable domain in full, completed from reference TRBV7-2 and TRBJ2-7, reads GAGVSQSPSNKVTEKGKDVELRCDPISGHTALYWYRQSLGQGLEFLIYFQGNSAPDKSGLPSDRFSAERTGGSVSTLTIQRTQQEDSAVYLCASSTTSSSYEQYFGPGTRLTVT.

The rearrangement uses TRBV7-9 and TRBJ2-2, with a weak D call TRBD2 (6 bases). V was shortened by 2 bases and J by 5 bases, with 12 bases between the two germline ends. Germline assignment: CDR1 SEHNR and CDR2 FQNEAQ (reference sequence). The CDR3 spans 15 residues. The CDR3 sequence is CASSLWPRGTGELFF. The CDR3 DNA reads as TGTGCCAGCAGCTTATGGCCCCGGGGGACCGGGGAGCTGTTTTTT.

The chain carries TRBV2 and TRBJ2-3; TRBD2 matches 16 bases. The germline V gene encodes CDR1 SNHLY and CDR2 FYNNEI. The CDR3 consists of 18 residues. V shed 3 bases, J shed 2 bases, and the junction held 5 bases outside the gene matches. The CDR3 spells CASSDSGLAGGATDTQYF. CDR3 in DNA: TGTGCCAGCAGTGATTCGGGACTAGCGGGGGGGGCCACAGATACGCAGTATTTT.

CDR3 sequence (DNA): TGTGCCAGCAGCCCAGACACCGGGGAGCTGTTTTTT. It specifies CASSPDTGELFF. The V call is TRBV7-6, the J call TRBJ2-2; D unresolved. CDR3 length: 12 residues. CDR1 is SGHVS and CDR2 is FNYEAQ in the germline V gene. V dropped 5 bases and J dropped 3 bases, with 4 bases sitting between them.

DNA for the CDR3: TGTGCCAGCAGCCAAGATCTAACAGGCTATGGCTACACCTTC. Amino acids: CASSQDLTGYGYTF. V gene TRBV4-2 combines with J gene TRBJ1-2; the D gene is possibly TRBD1 (5 bases). V was pared by 0 bases and J by 4 bases, with 9 bases between. CDR1 LGHNA and CDR2 YNFKEQ come from the germline V gene. There are 14 residues in the CDR3.

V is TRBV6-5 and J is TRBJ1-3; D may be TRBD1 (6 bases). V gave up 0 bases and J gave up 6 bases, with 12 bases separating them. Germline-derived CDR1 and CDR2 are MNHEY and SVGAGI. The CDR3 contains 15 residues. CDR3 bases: TGTGCCAGCAGTTACTCTTGGACAGTCGTAAACACCATATATTTT. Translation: CASSYSWTVVNTIYF.

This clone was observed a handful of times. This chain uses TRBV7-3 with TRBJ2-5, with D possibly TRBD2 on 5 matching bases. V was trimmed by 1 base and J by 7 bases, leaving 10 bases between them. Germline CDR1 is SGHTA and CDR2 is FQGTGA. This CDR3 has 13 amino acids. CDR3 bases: TGTGCCAGCAGCTTAAACCACCGGGGGACCCAGTACTTC. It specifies CASSLNHRGTQYF.

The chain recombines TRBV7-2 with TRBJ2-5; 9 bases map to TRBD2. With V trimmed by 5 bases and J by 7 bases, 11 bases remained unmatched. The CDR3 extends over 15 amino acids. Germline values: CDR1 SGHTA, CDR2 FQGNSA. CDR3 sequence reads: CASSPSGTSLVTQYF. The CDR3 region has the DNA TGTGCCAGCAGCCCATCCGGGACTAGCTTGGTGACCCAGTACTTC.

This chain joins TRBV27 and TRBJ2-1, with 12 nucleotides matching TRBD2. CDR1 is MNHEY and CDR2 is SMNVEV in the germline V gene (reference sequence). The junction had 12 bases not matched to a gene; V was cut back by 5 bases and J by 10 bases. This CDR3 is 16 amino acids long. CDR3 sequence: CASSTSLAGGVWEQFF. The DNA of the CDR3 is TGTGCCAGCAGTACTTCACTAGCGGGGGGAGTGTGGGAGCAGTTCTTC.

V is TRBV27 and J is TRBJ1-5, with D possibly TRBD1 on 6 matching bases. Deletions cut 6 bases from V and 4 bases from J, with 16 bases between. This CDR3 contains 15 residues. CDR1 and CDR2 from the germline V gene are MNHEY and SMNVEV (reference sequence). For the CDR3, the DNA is TGTGCCAGCAGCATAGGGGGGGCGCGAAATCAGCCCCAGCATTTT. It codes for CASSIGGARNQPQHF.